This record looks at one T cell receptor beta chain sequence and its context. Its antigen is unknown. Deletions cut 1 base from V and 2 bases from J, with 15 bases between. Germline values: CDR1 LNHNV, CDR2 YYDKDF (reference sequence). CDR3 length: 16 amino acids. This sample was included in a study of cytotoxic CD8 clonotypes in ibrutinib-treated CLL. About the study: Within the patient group, ten to twelve were relapsed/refractory and around 15 treatment-naive, and 17 were IGHV unmutated.

The repertoire was sequenced with immunoSEQ multiplex PCR; TCRdb's copy has only in-frame clones and lacks some. The sample carries about 130,000 clones, around 84% recorded once. Study findings and constraints: Clonotypes that were public were uncommon, and they contracted or stayed stable on treatment.

V gene TRBV15 combines with J gene TRBJ2-7; D is unresolved. The material was PBMCs, obtained after 24 months of ibrutinib treatment. The clonotype originates from a human donor with chronic lymphocytic leukemia. In nucleotides, the CDR3 is TGTGCCACCAGCAGAGCGTCCAAGACGTTAACCTACGAGCAGTACTTC. Translating gives CATSRASKTLTYEQYF. Variable domain in full (rest from reference TRBV15 and TRBJ2-7): DAMVIQNPRYQVTQFGKPVTLSCSQTLNHNVMYWYQQKSSQAPKLLFHYYDKDFNNEADTPDNFQSRRPNTSFCFLDIRSPGLGDTAMYLCATSRASKTLTYEQYFGPGTRLTVT.